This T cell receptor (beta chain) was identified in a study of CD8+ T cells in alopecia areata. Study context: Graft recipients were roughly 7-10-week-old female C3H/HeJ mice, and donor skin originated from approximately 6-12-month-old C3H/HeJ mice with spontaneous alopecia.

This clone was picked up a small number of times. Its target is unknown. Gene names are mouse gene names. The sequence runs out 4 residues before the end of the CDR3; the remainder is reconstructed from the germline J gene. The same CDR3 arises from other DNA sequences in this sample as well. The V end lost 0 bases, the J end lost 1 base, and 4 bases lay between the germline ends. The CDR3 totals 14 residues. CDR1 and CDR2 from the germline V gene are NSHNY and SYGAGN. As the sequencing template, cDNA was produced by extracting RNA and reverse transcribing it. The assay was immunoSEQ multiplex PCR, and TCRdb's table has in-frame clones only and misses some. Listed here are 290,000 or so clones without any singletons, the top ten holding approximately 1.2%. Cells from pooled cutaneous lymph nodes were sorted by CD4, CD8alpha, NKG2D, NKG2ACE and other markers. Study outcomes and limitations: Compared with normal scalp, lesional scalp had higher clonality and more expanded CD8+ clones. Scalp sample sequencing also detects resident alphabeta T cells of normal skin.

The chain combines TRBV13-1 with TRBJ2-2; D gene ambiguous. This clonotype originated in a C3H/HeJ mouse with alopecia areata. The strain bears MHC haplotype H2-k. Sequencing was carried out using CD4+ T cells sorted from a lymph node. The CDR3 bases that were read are TGTGCCAGCAGTGATGCAAGAAACACCGGG. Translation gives CASSDARNTG. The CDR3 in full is CASSDARNTGQLYF.